This T cell receptor (beta chain) was identified in a study of blood T cells in healthy people across ages. Through a sample-barcoded 5' primer and a J-beta primer mix, a second PCR was run for about 6 to 11 cycles. TCRdb re-derived calls from the 5' RACE reads in MiXCR, one entry per CDR3 protein. The table records 720,000 or so distinct CDR3 sequences, approximately 40% of them present only once. Per the germline V gene, CDR1 is DFQATT and CDR2 is SNEGSKA (reference sequence). CDR3 length equals 14 residues. Between the trimmed V and J ends, which lost 4 bases and 0 bases, there was a span of 13 bases.

Sequencing was carried out using blood. The chain carries TRBV20-1 and TRBJ2-7; D unresolved. The receptor's source is an elderly man in good health. The DNA for the CDR3 is TGCAGTGCTATAGACGAGTACTCCTCCTACGAGCAGTACTTC. Translated: CSAIDEYSSYEQYF.